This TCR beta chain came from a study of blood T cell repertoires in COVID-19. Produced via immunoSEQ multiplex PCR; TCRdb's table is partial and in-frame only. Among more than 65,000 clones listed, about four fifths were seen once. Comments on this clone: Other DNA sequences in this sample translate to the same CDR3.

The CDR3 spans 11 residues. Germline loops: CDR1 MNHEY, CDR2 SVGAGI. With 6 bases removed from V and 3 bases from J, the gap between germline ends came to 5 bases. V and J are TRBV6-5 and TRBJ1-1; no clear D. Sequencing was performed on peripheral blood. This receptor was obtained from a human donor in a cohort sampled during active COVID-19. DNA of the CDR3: TGTGCCAGCAGCCAGTACACTGAAGCTTTCTTT. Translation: CASSQYTEAFF.